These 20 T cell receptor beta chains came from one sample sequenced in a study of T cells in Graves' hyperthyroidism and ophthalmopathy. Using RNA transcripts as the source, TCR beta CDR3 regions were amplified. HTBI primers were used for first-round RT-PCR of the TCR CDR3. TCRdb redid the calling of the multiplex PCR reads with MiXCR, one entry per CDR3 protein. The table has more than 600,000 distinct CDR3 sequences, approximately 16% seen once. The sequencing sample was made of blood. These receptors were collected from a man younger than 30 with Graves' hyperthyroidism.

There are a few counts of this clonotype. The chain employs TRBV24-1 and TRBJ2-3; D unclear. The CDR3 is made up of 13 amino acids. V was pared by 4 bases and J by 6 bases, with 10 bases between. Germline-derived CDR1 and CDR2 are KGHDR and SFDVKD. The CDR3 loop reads CATSDPSRDTQYF. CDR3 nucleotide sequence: TGTGCCACCAGTGACCCATCGAGGGATACGCAGTATTTT.

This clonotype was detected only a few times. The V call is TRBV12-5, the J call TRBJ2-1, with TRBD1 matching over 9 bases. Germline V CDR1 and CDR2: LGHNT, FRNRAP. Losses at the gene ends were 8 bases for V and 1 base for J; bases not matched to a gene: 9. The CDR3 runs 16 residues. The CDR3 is CASSGTGQGSYNEQFF. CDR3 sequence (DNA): TGTGCTAGTTCGGGTACGGGACAGGGATCCTACAATGAGCAGTTCTTC. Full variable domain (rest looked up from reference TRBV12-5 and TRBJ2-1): DARVTQTPRHKVTEMGQEVTMRCQPILGHNTVFWYRQTMMQGLELLAYFRNRAPLDDSGMPKDRFSAEMPDATLATLKIQPSEPRDSAVYFCASSGTGQGSYNEQFFGPGTRLTVL.

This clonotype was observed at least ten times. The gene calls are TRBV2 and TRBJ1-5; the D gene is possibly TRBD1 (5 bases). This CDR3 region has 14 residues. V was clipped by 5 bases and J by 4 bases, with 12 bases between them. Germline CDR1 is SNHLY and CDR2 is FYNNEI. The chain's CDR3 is CASSIAGGNQPQHF. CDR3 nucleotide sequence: TGTGCCAGCAGTATTGCGGGGGGTAATCAGCCCCAGCATTTT.

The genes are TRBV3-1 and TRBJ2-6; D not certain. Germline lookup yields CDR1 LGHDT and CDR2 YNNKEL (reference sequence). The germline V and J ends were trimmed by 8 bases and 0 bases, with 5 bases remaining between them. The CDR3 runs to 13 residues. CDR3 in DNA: TGTGCCAGCCTTATCTCTGGGGCCAACGTCCTGACTTTC. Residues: CASLISGANVLTF.

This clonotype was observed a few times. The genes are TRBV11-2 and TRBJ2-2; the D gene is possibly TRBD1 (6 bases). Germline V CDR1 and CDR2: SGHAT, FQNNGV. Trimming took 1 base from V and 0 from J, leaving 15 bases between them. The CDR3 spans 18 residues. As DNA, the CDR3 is TGTGCCAGCAGCTTAGGATTCAGACAGGCTCCGAACACCGGGGAGCTGTTTTTT. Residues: CASSLGFRQAPNTGELFF.

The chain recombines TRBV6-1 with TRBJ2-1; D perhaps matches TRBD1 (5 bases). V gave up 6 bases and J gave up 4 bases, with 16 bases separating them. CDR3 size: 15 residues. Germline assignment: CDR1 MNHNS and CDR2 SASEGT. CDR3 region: CASRGWGSRYNEQFF. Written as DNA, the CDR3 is TGTGCCAGCAGGGGGTGGGGCTCGCGTTACAATGAGCAGTTCTTC.

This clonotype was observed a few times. The CDR3 reads CSAGLRGSSYEQYF. The CDR3 coding sequence is TGCAGTGCTGGGCTTAGGGGGAGCTCCTACGAGCAGTACTTC. This chain links TRBV20-1 with TRBJ2-7; D perhaps matches TRBD1 (6 bases). Germline CDR1 DFQATT, CDR2 SNEGSKA (reference sequence). Trimming left V 5 bases short and J 0 bases short, with 14 bases between. This CDR3 contains 14 residues.

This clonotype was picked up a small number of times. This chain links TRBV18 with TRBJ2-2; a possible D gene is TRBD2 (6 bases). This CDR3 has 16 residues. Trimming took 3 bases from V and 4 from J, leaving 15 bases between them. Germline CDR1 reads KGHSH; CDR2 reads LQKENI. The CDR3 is CASSPLWYSGTGELFF. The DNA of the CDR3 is TGTGCCAGCTCACCGCTCTGGTATAGCGGCACCGGGGAGCTGTTTTTT.

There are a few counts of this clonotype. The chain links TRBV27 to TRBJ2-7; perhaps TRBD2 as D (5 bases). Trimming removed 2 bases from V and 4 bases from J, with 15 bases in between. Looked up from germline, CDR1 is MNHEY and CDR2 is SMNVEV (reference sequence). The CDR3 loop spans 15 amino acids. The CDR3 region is CASSLEGRDAYEQYF. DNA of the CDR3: TGTGCCAGCAGTTTAGAGGGTAGGGATGCTTACGAGCAGTACTTC.

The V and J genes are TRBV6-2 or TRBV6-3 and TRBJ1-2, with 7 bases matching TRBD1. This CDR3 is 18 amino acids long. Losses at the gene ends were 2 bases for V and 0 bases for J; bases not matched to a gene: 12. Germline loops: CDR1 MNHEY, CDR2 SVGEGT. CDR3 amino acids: CASSYHDRASISNYGYTF. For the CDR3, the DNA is TGTGCCAGCAGTTACCACGACAGGGCTTCAATATCTAACTATGGCTACACCTTC.

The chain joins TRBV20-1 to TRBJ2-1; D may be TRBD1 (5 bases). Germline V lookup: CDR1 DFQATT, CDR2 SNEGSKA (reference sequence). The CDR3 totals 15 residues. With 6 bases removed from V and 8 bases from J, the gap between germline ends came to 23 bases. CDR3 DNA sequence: TGCAGTGCCGGAATCTCAGCCAGGGCAGTTTATGAGCAGTTCTTC. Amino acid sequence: CSAGISARAVYEQFF.

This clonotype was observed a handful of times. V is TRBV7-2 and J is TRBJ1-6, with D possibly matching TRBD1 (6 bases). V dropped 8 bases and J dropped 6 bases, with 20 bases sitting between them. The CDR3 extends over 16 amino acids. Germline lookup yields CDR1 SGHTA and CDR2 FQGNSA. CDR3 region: CASLGAGRLLNSPLHF. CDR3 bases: TGTGCCAGCCTGGGGGCAGGGCGCCTTCTTAATTCACCCCTCCACTTT.

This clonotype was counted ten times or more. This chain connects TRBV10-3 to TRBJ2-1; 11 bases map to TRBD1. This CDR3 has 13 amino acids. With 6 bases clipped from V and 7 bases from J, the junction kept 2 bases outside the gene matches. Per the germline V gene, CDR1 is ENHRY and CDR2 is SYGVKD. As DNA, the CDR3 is TGTGCCATCAGCGGGACAGGGGGTAATGAGCAGTTCTTC. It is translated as CAISGTGGNEQFF.

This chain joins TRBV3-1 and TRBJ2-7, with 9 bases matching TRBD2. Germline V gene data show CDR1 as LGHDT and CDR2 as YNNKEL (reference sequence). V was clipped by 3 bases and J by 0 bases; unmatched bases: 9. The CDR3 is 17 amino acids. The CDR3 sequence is CASSHRGLASSSYEQYF. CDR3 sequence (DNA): TGTGCCAGCAGCCATCGCGGACTAGCGAGTAGCTCCTACGAGCAGTACTTC.

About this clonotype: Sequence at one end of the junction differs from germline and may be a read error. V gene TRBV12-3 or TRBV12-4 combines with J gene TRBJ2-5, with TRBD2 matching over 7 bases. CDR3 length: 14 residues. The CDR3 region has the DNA TGTGCCACTTCTAGCGGACTGTACCAAGAGATCCAGTACTTC. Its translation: CATSSGLYQEIQYF.

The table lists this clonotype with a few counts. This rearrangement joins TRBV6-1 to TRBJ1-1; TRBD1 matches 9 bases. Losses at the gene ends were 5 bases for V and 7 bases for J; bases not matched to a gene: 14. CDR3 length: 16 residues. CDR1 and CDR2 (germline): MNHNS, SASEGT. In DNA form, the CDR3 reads TGTGCCAGCAGTCCTCAACCGGGACAGGGAAGGAATGAAGCTTTCTTT. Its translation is CASSPQPGQGRNEAFF.

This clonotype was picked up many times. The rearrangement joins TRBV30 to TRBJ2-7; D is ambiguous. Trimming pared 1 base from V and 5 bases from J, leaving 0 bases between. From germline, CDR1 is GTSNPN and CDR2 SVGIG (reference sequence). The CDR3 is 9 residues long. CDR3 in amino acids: CAWSDEQYF. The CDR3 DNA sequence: TGTGCCTGGAGTGACGAGCAGTACTTC.

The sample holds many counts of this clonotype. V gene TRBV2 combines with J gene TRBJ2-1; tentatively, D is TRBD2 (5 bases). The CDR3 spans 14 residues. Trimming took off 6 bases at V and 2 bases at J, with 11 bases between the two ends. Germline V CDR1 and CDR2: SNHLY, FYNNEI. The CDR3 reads CASRGKGAYNEQFF. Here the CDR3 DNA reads TGTGCCAGCAGGGGGAAGGGAGCCTACAATGAGCAGTTCTTC.

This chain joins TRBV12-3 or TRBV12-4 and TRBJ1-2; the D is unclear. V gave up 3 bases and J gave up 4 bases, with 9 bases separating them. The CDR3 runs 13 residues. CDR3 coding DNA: TGTGCCAGCAGTTTTAATCAGGCCTATGGCTACACCTTC. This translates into CASSFNQAYGYTF.

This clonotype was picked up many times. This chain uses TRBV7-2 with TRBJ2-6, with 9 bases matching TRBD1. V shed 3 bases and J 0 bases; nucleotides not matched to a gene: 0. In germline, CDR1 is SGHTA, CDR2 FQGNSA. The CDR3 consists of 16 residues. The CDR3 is CASSLTGGSGANVLTF. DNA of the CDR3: TGTGCCAGCAGCTTGACAGGGGGCTCTGGGGCCAACGTCCTGACTTTC.